The next 16 T cell receptor beta chains were all read from a single sample in a study of cytomegalovirus exposure and HLA in healthy donors (dated by TCRdb to the late 2010s). The method behind the library was the immunoSEQ multiplex PCR assay. For the multiplex PCR, a mixture combining 60 forward primers for TCR Vbeta segments and 13 reverse primers for TCR Jbeta segments was used. Sourced from immuneACCESS, this table was stored by TCRdb with only in-frame sequences that have V and J called. A share of the clones is absent; for the studies checked, an unresolved V gene accounts for under half, and the remainder has no known explanation. This sample is represented by some 150,000 clones; 60% to 85% of them were singletons. The ten biggest clones cover over 6.5% of the sample. Sequencing was carried out using PBMCs. These receptors were obtained from a man younger than 40 in good health and CMV-seronegative.

The chain employs TRBV10-3 and TRBJ2-6, with TRBD1 matching over 8 bases. This CDR3 spans 19 amino acids. With 3 bases clipped from V and 0 bases from J, the junction kept 10 bases outside the gene matches. The germline CDR1 and CDR2 sequences are ENHRY and SYGVKD. This chain's CDR3 is CAISEPDRGENSGANVLTF. CDR3 bases: TGTGCCATCAGTGAACCAGACAGGGGCGAAAACTCTGGGGCCAACGTCCTGACTTTC.

The chain is built from TRBV9 and TRBJ2-2; D might be TRBD2 (6 bases). V gave up 5 bases and J gave up 0 bases, with 11 bases separating them. CDR1 and CDR2 (germline): SGDLS, YYNGEE. The CDR3 consists of 15 residues. The CDR3 protein is CASREGSSNTGELFF. As DNA, the CDR3 is TGTGCCAGCAGGGAGGGGTCCTCGAACACCGGGGAGCTGTTTTTT.

This clone was picked up a small number of times. V usage is TRBV28 and J usage is TRBJ2-7; TRBD1 agrees at 7 bases. The ends lost 6 bases at V and 4 bases at J; junction bases unmatched: 6. The CDR3 is made up of 13 amino acids. From germline, CDR1 is MDHEN and CDR2 SYDVKM. CDR3 nucleotide sequence: TGTGCCAGCAGGCGACAGGGACCGTACGAGCAGTACTTC. Translating gives CASRRQGPYEQYF.

V is TRBV27 and J is TRBJ1-1; tentatively, D is TRBD1 (5 bases). V gave up 7 bases and J gave up 1 base, with 13 bases separating them. Germline CDR1 and CDR2: MNHEY and SMNVEV (reference sequence). CDR3 size: 14 residues. The CDR3 spells CASNLGGRNTEAFF. In DNA, the CDR3 is TGTGCCAGCAATCTGGGGGGGAGGAACACTGAAGCTTTCTTT.

The CDR3 is CASSLDLEVETQYF. CDR3 DNA: TGTGCCAGCAGCTTAGATCTGGAGGTAGAGACCCAGTACTTC. This chain uses TRBV11-3 with TRBJ2-5, with a weak D call TRBD2 (5 bases). V was trimmed by 0 bases and J by 4 bases, leaving 9 bases between them. The CDR3 sequence is 14 residues long. Germline V gene data show CDR1 as SGHNT and CDR2 as YENEEA.

This chain uses TRBV7-2 with TRBJ2-5, with 9 bases aligning to TRBD2. The length of the CDR3 is 16 residues. V dropped 2 bases and J dropped 7; count of bases not matched to a gene: 11. Germline CDR1 reads SGHTA; CDR2 reads FQGNSA. The CDR3 DNA reads as TGTGCCAGCAGCTTACGGGGGGCTAGCGGGGAGGGGACCCAGTACTTC. Translating it yields CASSLRGASGEGTQYF. Together with reference TRBV7-2 and TRBJ2-5, the CDR3 gives the full variable domain: GAGVSQSPSNKVTEKGKDVELRCDPISGHTALYWYRQSLGQGLEFLIYFQGNSAPDKSGLPSDRFSAERTGGSVSTLTIQRTQQEDSAVYLCASSLRGASGEGTQYFGPGTRLLVL.

Only one count was recorded for this clone. The chain links TRBV5-1 to TRBJ2-6, with a possible D match to TRBD1 (5 bases). V was shortened by 4 bases and J by 1 base, with 12 bases between the two germline ends. Germline V CDR1 and CDR2: SGHRS, YFSETQ. The CDR3 has 16 residues. The CDR3 protein is CASSRLQGSGANVLTF. Written as DNA, the CDR3 is TGCGCCAGCAGCCGGCTCCAGGGTTCTGGGGCCAACGTCCTGACTTTC.

The chain combines TRBV19 with TRBJ2-1; 7 bases match TRBD1. Germline V CDR1 and CDR2: LNHDA, SQIVND (reference sequence). The CDR3 extends over 14 amino acids. The V segment lost 1 base and the J segment 9 bases; nucleotides outside the gene matches: 6. The CDR3 DNA reads TGTGCCAGTAGTATAGGAACAGGGGCAAGTGAGCAGTTCTTC. Translated: CASSIGTGASEQFF. Supplemented by reference TRBV19 and TRBJ2-1, the full variable domain reads DGGITQSPKYLFRKEGQNVTLSCEQNLNHDAMYWYRQDPGQGLRLIYYSQIVNDFQKGDIAEGYSVSREKKESFPLTVTSAQKNPTAFYLCASSIGTGASEQFFGPGTRLTVL.

This clone was seen more than once but under ten times. The rearrangement uses TRBV18 and TRBJ2-1, with 10 bases that match TRBD2. This CDR3 is 17 amino acids long. After removal of 1 base from V and 3 bases from J, the junction contained 6 bases not matched to a gene. The germline V gene has CDR1 KGHSH and CDR2 LQKENI. CDR3: CASSPLYGLADYNEQFF. The CDR3 DNA reads as TGTGCCAGCTCACCACTCTACGGACTAGCGGACTACAATGAGCAGTTCTTC.

As regards this clone: The same CDR3 is also encoded by other DNA sequences in this sample. The chain is built from TRBV5-1 and TRBJ2-3; 10 nucleotides agree with TRBD2. Germline V gives CDR1 SGHRS, CDR2 YFSETQ. V shed 4 bases and J 1 base; nucleotides not matched to a gene: 6. This CDR3 comprises 16 residues. In DNA form, the CDR3 reads TGCGCCAGCAGCCCAATAGCGGGGGGCGGCACAGATACGCAGTATTTT. Translation: CASSPIAGGGTDTQYF.

This clone was observed a few times. This chain uses TRBV13 with TRBJ2-2; D gene unclear. The V and J ends lost 3 bases and 4 bases respectively, with 12 bases between them. In germline, CDR1 is PRHDT, CDR2 FYEKMQ (reference sequence). The CDR3 extends over 15 amino acids. CDR3 in DNA: TGTGCCAGCAGCTTTAGCATGGCTTTCACCGGGGAGCTGTTTTTT. It is translated as CASSFSMAFTGELFF.

The CDR3 is CASSQDTGDKDTQYF. The CDR3 region has the DNA TGTGCCAGCAGCCAAGATACCGGGGATAAAGATACGCAGTATTTT. J is TRBJ2-3 and V is TRBV4-2; possible D gene TRBD2, 5 bases. There are 15 residues in the CDR3. In germline, CDR1 is LGHNA, CDR2 YNFKEQ. Trimming shortened V by 0 bases and J by 5 bases, and 12 bases separated the two germline ends.

The chain links TRBV5-6 to TRBJ2-1; D uncertain. Per germline, CDR1 SGHDT and CDR2 YYEEEE. This CDR3 is built from 13 residues. The ends were cut back, 0 bases at V and 4 bases at J, with 5 bases in the middle. The CDR3 nucleotides read TGTGCCAGCAGCTTGGGAGTTTACAATGAGCAGTTCTTC. Amino acids: CASSLGVYNEQFF.

This sequence joins TRBV9 and TRBJ2-3; 10 nucleotides line up with TRBD2. V lost 0 bases and J lost 8; bases outside the gene matches: 9. Germline lookup yields CDR1 SGDLS and CDR2 YYNGEE. The length of the CDR3 is 16 residues. The CDR3 sequence is CASSVEASGRTGTQYF. The CDR3, as DNA: TGTGCCAGCAGCGTAGAAGCTAGCGGGAGAACGGGTACGCAGTATTTT. Full variable domain (rest looked up from reference TRBV9 and TRBJ2-3): DSGVTQTPKHLITATGQRVTLRCSPRSGDLSVYWYQQSLDQGLQFLIQYYNGEERAKGNILERFSAQQFPDLHSELNLSSLELGDSALYFCASSVEASGRTGTQYFGPGTRLTVL.

A few counts support this clone. The DNA of the CDR3 is TGTGCCAGCAGCTCTGGGACTAGCGGGCCTTACAATGAGCAGTTCTTC. It is translated as CASSSGTSGPYNEQFF. This sequence joins TRBV11-2 and TRBJ2-1; 12 bases agree with TRBD2. Germline lookup yields CDR1 SGHAT and CDR2 FQNNGV. The CDR3 is 16 residues long. V was clipped by 4 bases and J by 4 bases; unmatched bases: 5.

The chain employs TRBV28 and TRBJ2-7; D perhaps matches TRBD1 (6 bases). Trimming shortened V by 6 bases and J by 2 bases, and 11 bases separated the two germline ends. CDR1 MDHEN and CDR2 SYDVKM come from the germline V gene. This CDR3 has 13 residues. The CDR3 nucleotides are TGTGCCAGCAGGCCGAACAGGGCCTACGAGCAGTACTTC. Amino acid sequence: CASRPNRAYEQYF.